This TCR beta chain was recovered during a study of ipilimumab plus nivolumab after autologous stem cell transplantation. This clone appeared a single time. This CDR3 region has 14 residues. The V end was cut by 3 bases, the J end by 0 bases, with 9 bases between. CDR1 is SGDLS, CDR2 YYNGEE, per germline. TCRdb keeps only in-frame clones here, not all; method: immunoSEQ multiplex PCR. The repertoire consists of about 43,000 clones, with over 75% occurring once and the leading ten covering around 0.9%. This specimen was PBMCs, taken in a trial of ipilimumab plus nivolumab as post-transplant consolidation. The TCR comes from a male donor with multiple myeloma. The V call is TRBV9, the J call TRBJ1-2; D not resolved. The DNA for the CDR3 is TGTGCCAGCAGCGGCCCCAGGACTAACTATGGCTACACCTTC. Its translation: CASSGPRTNYGYTF.